Listed below are T cell receptor beta chains from one sample, sequenced in a study of CD8 T cells in ankylosing spondylitis. TCRdb used MiXCR to reprocess the 5' RACE reads, holding one entry per CDR3 protein. The sample includes about 240,000 distinct CDR3 sequences, around 7.8% of them seen just once. The material sequenced was blood, either unsorted or a sorted T cell fraction (not recorded which). The receptor source for this set is a male donor with ankylosing spondylitis or in good health (not recorded which). Both conserved end residues are part of each CDR3. Not all rows give a size; the values are once, few, many and, for expanded clones, a class.

CDR3 protein: CASSGLAGGSAYEQYF
clone size: NA
V gene: TRBV5-6

CDR3 protein: CASSQDLSGSEDTQYF
clone size: NA
V gene: TRBV4-2

CDR3 protein: CASSVVGLRSGADEQFF
clone size: many
V gene: TRBV9

CDR3 protein: CASSSRDVNEKLFF
clone size: few
V gene: TRBV7-6

CDR3 protein: CASSRVQGTYEQYF
clone size: many
V gene: TRBV4-1

CDR3 protein: CAWRATGNYGYTF
clone size: few
V gene: TRBV30

CDR3 protein: CATSRDLGGAGYGGYTF
clone size: many
V gene: TRBV15

CDR3 protein: CASSLSGRVSEQFF
clone size: many
V gene: TRBV19

CDR3 protein: CAISEFGSSNYGYTF
clone size: many
V gene: TRBV10-3

CDR3 protein: CASSLAGGPNTDTQYF
clone size: many
V gene: TRBV5-6

CDR3 protein: CASSFGQDKNIQYF
clone size: NA
V gene: TRBV12-3/TRBV12-4

CDR3 protein: CASRRGGRGTDTQYF
clone size: NA
V gene: TRBV27

CDR3 protein: CASSLVPEDTQYF
clone size: many
V gene: TRBV5-1

CDR3 protein: CASSKDRSYEQYF
clone size: many
V gene: TRBV7-2

CDR3 protein: CASSLVRDSKGNSEAFF
clone size: many
V gene: TRBV5-1

CDR3 protein: CASSSFDREVNTEAFF
clone size: few
V gene: TRBV18

CDR3 protein: CASSLTPYQETQYF
clone size: many
V gene: TRBV12-3/TRBV12-4

CDR3 protein: CSALTTEGGYEQYF
clone size: few
V gene: TRBV20-1

CDR3 protein: CASSEPGPGDTEAFF
clone size: NA
V gene: TRBV7-2

CDR3 protein: CASSPDGKNTEAFF
clone size: few
V gene: TRBV14

CDR3 protein: CASMSGAGNEKLFF
clone size: many
V gene: TRBV12-3/TRBV12-4

CDR3 protein: CASSSRTDYNSPLHF
clone size: many
V gene: TRBV12-3/TRBV12-4